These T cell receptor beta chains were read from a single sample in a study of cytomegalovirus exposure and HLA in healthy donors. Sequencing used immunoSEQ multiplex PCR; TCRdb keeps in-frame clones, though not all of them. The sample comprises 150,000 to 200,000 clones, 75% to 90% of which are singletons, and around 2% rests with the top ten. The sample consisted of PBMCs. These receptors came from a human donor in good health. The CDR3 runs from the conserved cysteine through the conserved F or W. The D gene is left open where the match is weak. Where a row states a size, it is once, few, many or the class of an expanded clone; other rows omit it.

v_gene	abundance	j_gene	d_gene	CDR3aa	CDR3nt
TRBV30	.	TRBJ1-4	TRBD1	CAWRPIPRGRGPWTNEKLFF	TGTGCCTGGAGACCCATCCCCAGGGGCAGGGGGCCTTGGACTAATGAAAAACTGTTTTTT
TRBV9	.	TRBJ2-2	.	CASSVGAGLVTGELFF	TGTGCCAGCAGCGTAGGGGCAGGGCTTGTCACCGGGGAGCTGTTTTTT
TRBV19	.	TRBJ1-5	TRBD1	CASSDRGLIVNQPQHF	TGTGCCAGTTCCGACAGGGGGCTGATCGTCAATCAGCCCCAGCATTTT
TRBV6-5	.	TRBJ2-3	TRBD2	CASYSGGHTDTQYF	TGTGCCAGCTATAGCGGGGGACACACAGATACGCAGTATTTT
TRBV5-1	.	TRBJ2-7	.	CASSLYSDRPPYEQYF	TGCGCCAGCAGCTTGTATTCGGACAGACCCCCCTACGAGCAGTACTTC
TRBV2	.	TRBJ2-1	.	CASSEVFPGSSYNEQFF	TGTGCCAGCAGTGAAGTTTTCCCCGGGAGCTCCTACAATGAGCAGTTCTTC
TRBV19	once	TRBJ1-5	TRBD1	CASSRNQGASNQPQHF	TGTGCCAGTAGTAGGAATCAGGGGGCTAGCAATCAGCCCCAGCATTTT
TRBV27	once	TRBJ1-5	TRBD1	CASSSTGGGSNQPQHF	TGTGCCAGCAGTTCGACAGGGGGGGGAAGCAATCAGCCCCAGCATTTT
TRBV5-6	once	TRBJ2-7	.	CASSLEGLLYEQYF	TGTGCCAGCAGCTTGGAGGGACTCCTCTACGAGCAGTACTTC
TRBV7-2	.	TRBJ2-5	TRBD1	CASSSRTGGLETQYF	TGTGCCAGCAGCTCCCGGACAGGGGGATTAGAGACCCAGTACTTC
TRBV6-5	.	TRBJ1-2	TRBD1	CASSFDRGVNYGYTF	TGTGCCAGCAGTTTTGACAGGGGGGTCAACTATGGCTACACCTTC
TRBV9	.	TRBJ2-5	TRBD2	CASSAGTSGGNRGGETQYF	TGTGCCAGCAGCGCGGGGACTAGCGGGGGAAACCGTGGAGGAGAGACCCAGTACTTC
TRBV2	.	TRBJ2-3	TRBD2	CASSVPSGGYSDTQYF	TGTGCCAGCAGTGTGCCTAGCGGGGGTTATTCAGATACGCAGTATTTT
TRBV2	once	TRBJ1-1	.	CASSESKAFF	TGTGCCAGCAGTGAATCAAAAGCTTTCTTT
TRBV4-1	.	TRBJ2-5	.	CASSQHARQLQETQYF	TGCGCCAGCAGCCAACATGCCCGACAGTTACAAGAGACCCAGTACTTC
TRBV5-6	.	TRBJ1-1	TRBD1	CASSLSDRTNTEAFF	TGTGCCAGCAGCCTTTCGGACAGGACGAACACTGAAGCTTTCTTT
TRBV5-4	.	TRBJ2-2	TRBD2	CASSGRRGADTGELFF	TGTGCCAGCAGTGGGAGGCGGGGGGCCGACACCGGGGAGCTGTTTTTT
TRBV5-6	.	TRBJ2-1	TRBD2	CASSLALAGGFEQFF	TGTGCCAGCAGCTTGGCCCTAGCGGGGGGGTTTGAGCAGTTCTTC
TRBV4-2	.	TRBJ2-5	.	CASSQGRETQYF	TGTGCCAGCAGCCAAGGGCGGGAGACCCAGTACTTC
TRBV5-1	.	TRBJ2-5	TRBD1	CASTLGQGVGTQYF	TGCGCCAGCACCCTGGGACAGGGGGTGGGGACCCAGTACTTC
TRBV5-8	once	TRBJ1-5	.	CASSQALEFYSNQPQHF	TGTGCCAGCAGCCAGGCCTTGGAATTTTATAGCAATCAGCCCCAGCATTTT
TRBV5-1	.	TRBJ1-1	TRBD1	CASSTGTGGGNTEAFF	TGCGCCAGCAGCACCGGGACAGGGGGCGGGAACACTGAAGCTTTCTTT
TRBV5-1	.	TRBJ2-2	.	CASSSGNTGELFF	TGCGCCAGCAGCTCGGGTAACACCGGGGAGCTGTTTTTT
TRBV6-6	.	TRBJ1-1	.	CASSYEVKPEAFF	TGTGCCAGCAGTTACGAGGTCAAACCTGAAGCTTTCTTT
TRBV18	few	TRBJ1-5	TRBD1	CASSLRDRDAQPQHF	TGTGCCAGCTCCCTCCGGGACAGGGATGCGCAGCCCCAGCATTTT
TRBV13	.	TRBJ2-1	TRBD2	CASSLGGRLAGVHYNEQFF	TGTGCCAGCAGCTTAGGTGGGCGATTAGCGGGGGTTCACTACAATGAGCAGTTCTTC
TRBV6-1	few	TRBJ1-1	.	CASSEGRGRGTEAFF	TGTGCCAGCAGTGAAGGTCGGGGTCGAGGCACTGAAGCTTTCTTT
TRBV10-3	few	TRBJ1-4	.	CAISETRAGNEKLFF	TGTGCCATCAGTGAGACGAGGGCGGGGAACGAAAAACTGTTTTTT
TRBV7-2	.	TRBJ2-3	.	CASSLIAGTQYF	TGTGCCAGCAGCTTAATTGCGGGGACGCAGTATTTT
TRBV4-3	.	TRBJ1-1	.	CASSQDTRSEAFF	TGCGCCAGCAGCCAAGATACGCGATCCGAAGCTTTCTTT
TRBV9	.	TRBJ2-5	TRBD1	CASSLRDREVETQYF	TGTGCCAGCAGCCTTAGGGACAGGGAGGTGGAGACCCAGTACTTC
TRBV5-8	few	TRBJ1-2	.	CASSLGETNYGYTF	TGTGCCAGCAGCTTGGGGGAGACTAACTATGGCTACACCTTC
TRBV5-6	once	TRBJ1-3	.	CASSWNPGHRAGNTIYF	TGTGCCAGCAGCTGGAACCCGGGACACAGGGCTGGAAACACCATATATTTT
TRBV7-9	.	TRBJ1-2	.	CSSSPKTRGEDYGYTF	TGTTCCAGCAGCCCAAAAACCAGGGGAGAGGACTATGGCTACACCTTC
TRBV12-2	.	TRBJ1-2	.	CASRARQPRANYGYTF	TGTGCAAGTCGCGCTAGACAGCCCCGAGCTAACTATGGCTACACCTTC
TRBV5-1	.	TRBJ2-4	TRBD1	CASSPSWTGKNIQYF	TGCGCCAGCAGCCCGTCATGGACAGGGAAAAACATTCAGTACTTC
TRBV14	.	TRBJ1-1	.	CASSAGLNTEAFF	TGTGCCAGCAGTGCGGGTTTGAACACTGAAGCTTTCTTT